This TCR beta chain derives from a study of OX40 agonist ivuxolimab in advanced cancers. Study background: The study reported partial responses in three patients: one hepatocellular carcinoma, two cutaneous melanoma.

This clone was observed once. The antigen remains unidentified. Study-level findings and limits: Specificity for antigen went undetermined in the expanded peripheral T cells.

Using immunoSEQ multiplex PCR, the repertoire was profiled, and TCRdb retains in-frame clones only, with some absent. The sample lists around 64,000 clones; 87% were seen once. Patients had blood sampled at baseline and again on cycle 4 day 1 and cycle 7 day 1. The clonotype comes from an adult with an advanced solid tumor such as melanoma, head and neck, liver or kidney cancer. The sequences come from CD4+ or CD8+ T cells sorted from blood, collected in a trial of the OX40 agonist ivuxolimab.

DNA for the CDR3: TGTGCCTCAAAGACAGGATCCATGAACACTGAAGCTTTCTTT. Amino acids: CASKTGSMNTEAFF. The chain recombines TRBV19 with TRBJ1-1; TRBD1 might be the D (6 bases). Trimming stripped 11 bases from V and 0 bases from J, with 16 bases between. The CDR3 contains 14 residues. CDR1 and CDR2 (germline): LNHDA, SQIVND (reference sequence).